Given below is one T cell receptor beta chain in context. These data belong to a study of blood T cell repertoires in COVID-19. In the study overall: The United States, Italy and Spain were the sources of the acute and convalescent COVID-19 samples. PBMCs, B-cell-depleted T cells, or T cells were the source of the cDNA or gDNA that made up the material.

Original data processing: Estimation of nucleated cell counts relied on the amplification of reference gene primers. This table comes from immunoSEQ multiplex PCR, and its TCRdb copy is limited to in-frame clones, with some not included. D and trimming come from the DNA, and the V and J calls and clone size come from that table. The table has approximately 120,000 clones, about 83% seen once; the top ten hold over 10%. The TCR originated in a human donor in a cohort sampled during active COVID-19. The material sequenced was peripheral blood.

The CDR3 region is CASRDRGNTEAFF. Written as DNA, the CDR3 is TGTGCCAGCAGGGACAGGGGGAACACTGAAGCTTTCTTT. This sequence joins TRBV12-3 or TRBV12-4 and TRBJ1-1; 9 nucleotides agree with TRBD1. This CDR3 comprises 13 residues. The J segment lost 1 base and the V segment lost 6 bases, leaving 0 bases of the junction unmatched.